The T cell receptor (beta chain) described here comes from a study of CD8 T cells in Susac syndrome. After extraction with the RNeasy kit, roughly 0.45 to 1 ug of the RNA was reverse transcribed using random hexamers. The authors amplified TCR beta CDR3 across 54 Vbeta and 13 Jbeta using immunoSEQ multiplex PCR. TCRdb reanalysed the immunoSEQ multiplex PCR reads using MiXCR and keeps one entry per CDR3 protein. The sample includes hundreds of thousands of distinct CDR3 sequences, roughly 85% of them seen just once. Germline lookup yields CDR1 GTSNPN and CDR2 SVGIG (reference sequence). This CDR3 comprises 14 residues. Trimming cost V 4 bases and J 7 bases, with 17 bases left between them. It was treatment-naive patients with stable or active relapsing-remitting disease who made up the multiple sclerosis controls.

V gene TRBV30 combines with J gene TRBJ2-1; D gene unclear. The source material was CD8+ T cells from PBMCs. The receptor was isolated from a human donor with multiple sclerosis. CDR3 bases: TGTGCCTGGACACCGACGGTGGCTATGAATGAGCAGTTCTTC. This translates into CAWTPTVAMNEQFF.